This T cell receptor beta chain was obtained from a study of cytomegalovirus exposure and HLA in healthy donors. Regarding the study as a whole: The authors confirmed in vitro that a few CMV-associated chains were specific for CMV antigens.

V dropped 5 bases and J dropped 5; count of bases not matched to a gene: 8. Germline-derived CDR1 and CDR2 are MGHRA and YSYEKL. The CDR3 is made up of 15 amino acids. PCR primers comprised 60 Vbeta and 13 Jbeta primers. Repertoires were generated with immunoSEQ multiplex PCR, while TCRdb's copy carries only in-frame clones and drops some. The data show roughly 57,000 clones, and the top ten clones hold 12%. Concerning this clone: Its antigen is as yet unknown.

J is TRBJ2-5 and V is TRBV4-1; 10 bases align to TRBD2. This receptor was identified in a woman aged 25 to 39 in good health and CMV-seropositive. Sequencing was performed on PBMCs. The CDR3 nucleotides are TGCGCCAGCAGCTTGAGCGGGGGGGCGGCCGAGACCCAGTACTTC. It specifies CASSLSGGAAETQYF.